These 30 T cell receptor beta chains were all obtained from the same sample, sequenced in a study of beta chain features in type 1 diabetes. Overall study results and limits: Among all four CD4+ subsets, Type 1 diabetes patients had TCRB CDR3s that were moderately but significantly shorter.

Every isolated RNA sample was fully reverse transcribed, so sequencing captured expressed TCRB transcripts. Sequencing was performed with immunoSEQ multiplex PCR; in TCRdb, only in-frame clones are kept and a portion is missing. The sample holds around 26,000 clones; about 71% are singletons and the top ten take around 1.1%. The antigens these receptors bind are not known. The sample taken for sequencing was stem cell memory CD4+ T cells from blood. The receptors shown here come from a woman aged 35 to 49 with type 1 diabetes.

The rearrangement uses TRBV11-2 and TRBJ1-1, with unresolved D. V was clipped by 4 bases and J by 3 bases, with 9 bases between them. The CDR3 sequence is 13 residues long. Germline-derived CDR1 and CDR2 are SGHAT and FQNNGV. CDR3 sequence reads: CASSSEGDTEAFF. The CDR3 DNA sequence: TGTGCCAGCAGCTCTGAGGGTGACACTGAAGCTTTCTTT.

This clone occurred a few times. In DNA, the CDR3 is TGTGCCAGCAGCACTTCTAGCGGGAGTATCCCCGAGCAGTACTTC. Protein: CASSTSSGSIPEQYF. V usage is TRBV7-2 and J usage is TRBJ2-7, with 10 positions matching TRBD2. The CDR3 length is 15 residues. Germline V gene sequence: CDR1 SGHTA, CDR2 FQGNSA. The J segment lost 6 bases and the V segment lost 5 bases, leaving 10 bases of the junction unmatched.

This clone was counted only a few times. The rearrangement joins TRBV7-2 to TRBJ2-7; TRBD2 matches at 7 bases. The CDR3 length is 14 residues. CDR1 and CDR2 from the germline V gene are SGHTA and FQGNSA. The ends lost 5 bases at V and 5 bases at J; junction bases unmatched: 9. CDR3 residues: CASSRGVTSDEQYF. Here the CDR3 DNA reads TGTGCCAGCAGCCGGGGGGTGACTTCGGACGAGCAGTACTTC.

V and J are TRBV19 and TRBJ2-3; no clear D gene. V was cut by 2 bases and J by 4 bases, with 10 bases left in between. Germline CDR1 reads LNHDA; CDR2 reads SQIVND (reference sequence). This CDR3 contains 14 residues. The chain's CDR3 is CASSILSRADTQYF. In DNA form, the CDR3 reads TGTGCCAGTAGTATATTATCACGGGCAGATACGCAGTATTTT.

This rearrangement joins TRBV27 to TRBJ1-2; D uncertain. Germline V gene sequence: CDR1 MNHEY, CDR2 SMNVEV (reference sequence). There are 15 residues in the CDR3. V was shortened by 2 bases and J by 2 bases, with 12 bases between the two germline ends. CDR3 DNA: TGTGCCAGCAGTTTAAGTGGAGGTGAAAACTATGGCTACACCTTC. Residues: CASSLSGGENYGYTF.

This chain connects TRBV18 to TRBJ2-5; no definite D call. Trimming removed 4 bases at V and 2 bases at J, with 2 bases between. From germline, CDR1 is KGHSH and CDR2 LQKENI. The CDR3 contains 11 residues. The CDR3 DNA sequence: TGTGCCAGCTCACTACAAGAGACCCAGTACTTC. It translates to CASSLQETQYF. Full variable domain (rest looked up from reference TRBV18 and TRBJ2-5): NAGVMQNPRHLVRRRGQEARLRCSPMKGHSHVYWYRQLPEEGLKFMVYLQKENIIDESGMPKERFSAEFPKEGPSILRIQQVVRGDSAAYFCASSLQETQYFGPGTRLLVL.

This clone was detected only once. This chain connects TRBV5-1 to TRBJ2-7; a weak D match, TRBD1 (6 bases). Trimming pared 3 bases from V and 4 bases from J, leaving 20 bases between. The germline V gene encodes CDR1 SGHRS and CDR2 YFSETQ. The CDR3 has 16 residues. The DNA for the CDR3 is TGCGCCAGCAGCTCAAGACAGGCTCGGGCCCCTTACGAGCAGTACTTC. Its protein is CASSSRQARAPYEQYF.

This clone has more than one count but fewer than ten. This chain links TRBV7-2 with TRBJ2-1, with D maybe TRBD2 (6 bases). This CDR3 contains 15 residues. Germline loops: CDR1 SGHTA, CDR2 FQGNSA. The ends were cut back, 5 bases at V and 0 bases at J, with 11 bases in the middle. The CDR3: CASSLSGTSYNEQFF. As DNA, the CDR3 is TGTGCCAGCAGCCTTAGCGGAACCTCCTACAATGAGCAGTTCTTC.

This clone was observed a single time. The chain joins TRBV5-1 to TRBJ1-1, with 8 bases lining up with TRBD1. The CDR3 is 14 amino acids. V shed 8 bases, J shed 1 base, and the junction held 7 bases outside the gene matches. Germline CDR1 reads SGHRS; CDR2 reads YFSETQ. Here the CDR3 DNA reads TGCGCCAGTTTACCCGGGACAGGGAACACTGAAGCTTTCTTT. It specifies CASLPGTGNTEAFF.

The chain recombines TRBV28 with TRBJ2-1; D is perhaps TRBD1 (6 bases). Germline V lookup: CDR1 MDHEN, CDR2 SYDVKM. Trimming took off 5 bases at V and 2 bases at J, with 13 bases between the two ends. This CDR3 has 15 amino acids. CDR3 protein: CASSPQGSPYNEQFF. CDR3 DNA: TGTGCCAGCAGTCCGCAGGGGAGCCCCTACAATGAGCAGTTCTTC.

This clone was seen a few times. This chain connects TRBV5-8 to TRBJ2-3; TRBD1 aligns across 9 bases. This CDR3 spans 19 amino acids. Germline trimming cut 0 bases from V and 1 base from J; bases unmatched to any gene: 12. CDR1 and CDR2 (germline): SGHTS, YDEGEE. DNA of the CDR3: TGTGCCAGCAGCTTGGAAGGGACAGGGATCCTTTTAGGCACAGATACGCAGTATTTT. It specifies CASSLEGTGILLGTDTQYF.

This clone showed up just a few times. The CDR3 DNA follows: TGTGCCAGTAGTCTCCTCCCACAGAAAAGCAATCAGCCCCAGCATTTT. Translating gives CASSLLPQKSNQPQHF. This chain connects TRBV19 to TRBJ1-5, with unresolved D. The V gene's germline CDR1 is LNHDA and CDR2 SQIVND (reference sequence). Trimming shortened V by 5 bases and J by 1 base, and 15 bases separated the two germline ends. The CDR3 has 16 amino acids.

This clone was detected only once. V is TRBV2 and J is TRBJ2-2; 7 bases fit TRBD2. V lost 7 bases and J lost 3; bases outside the gene matches: 14. The CDR3 is 17 amino acids. Per the germline V gene, CDR1 is SNHLY and CDR2 is FYNNEI. CDR3 sequence reads: CASKRYRSGADTGELFF. In DNA, the CDR3 is TGTGCCAGCAAAAGGTACCGAAGCGGGGCGGACACCGGGGAGCTGTTTTTT.

This clone was detected a few times. This sequence joins TRBV29-1 and TRBJ2-3, with a tentative D call TRBD2 (5 bases). CDR3 size: 15 residues. V was pared by 4 bases and J by 3 bases, with 17 bases between. Germline assignment: CDR1 SQVTM and CDR2 ANQGSEA. Written as DNA, the CDR3 is TGCAGCGTTGTCCGTCTTGAGAGGGCTACAGATACGCAGTATTTT. Amino acid sequence: CSVVRLERATDTQYF.

This clone was seen more than once but under ten times. The chain is built from TRBV5-1 and TRBJ2-5; D perhaps matches TRBD1 (6 bases). Germline CDR1 reads SGHRS; CDR2 reads YFSETQ. Trimming removed 2 bases from V and 1 base from J, with 9 bases in between. The CDR3 runs 14 residues. The CDR3 nucleotides read TGCGCCAGCAGCTTCGGACAGTCCCAAGAGACCCAGTACTTC. Its protein is CASSFGQSQETQYF.

The chain combines TRBV5-4 with TRBJ2-5; the D gene is possibly TRBD2 (5 bases). CDR1 is SGHNT and CDR2 is YYREEE in the germline V gene (reference sequence). V was clipped by 0 bases and J by 4 bases, with 13 bases between them. There are 15 residues in the CDR3. CDR3 bases: TGTGCCAGCAGCTTGGGAGGCAGCGGCGCAGAGACCCAGTACTTC. Its protein is CASSLGGSGAETQYF.

This chain connects TRBV7-2 to TRBJ2-1; 7 nucleotides line up with TRBD2. CDR1 is SGHTA, CDR2 FQGNSA, per germline. Trimming took 1 base from V and 2 from J; bases not matched to a gene: 5. The length of the CDR3 is 16 residues. The CDR3 is CASSLGWTSPYNEQFF. The CDR3 DNA reads TGTGCCAGCAGCTTAGGCTGGACTAGTCCCTACAATGAGCAGTTCTTC. Drawing the rest from reference TRBV7-2 and TRBJ2-1, the complete variable domain is GAGVSQSPSNKVTEKGKDVELRCDPISGHTALYWYRQSLGQGLEFLIYFQGNSAPDKSGLPSDRFSAERTGGSVSTLTIQRTQQEDSAVYLCASSLGWTSPYNEQFFGPGTRLTVL.

The chain employs TRBV7-9 and TRBJ2-7; D gene unclear. V lost 4 bases and J 5 bases, leaving 15 bases between the germline ends. Germline CDR1 is SEHNR and CDR2 is FQNEAQ (reference sequence). The CDR3 sequence is 14 residues long. The CDR3 spells CASSSLFGANEQYF. DNA for the CDR3: TGTGCCAGCAGCTCCCTTTTTGGAGCTAACGAGCAGTACTTC.

CDR3: CASSYSYENNEQFF. CDR3 in DNA: TGTGCCAGCAGTTACTCTTACGAGAACAATGAGCAGTTCTTC. The chain joins TRBV6-5 to TRBJ2-1; D gene ambiguous. This CDR3 region has 14 residues. CDR1 and CDR2 from the germline V gene are MNHEY and SVGAGI. V shed 0 bases and J shed 5 bases, with 8 bases lying between them.

This clone was seen a single time. This rearrangement joins TRBV5-1 to TRBJ1-1; a possible D gene is TRBD1 (5 bases). The CDR3 runs to 13 residues. Trimming left V 6 bases short and J 4 bases short, with 13 bases between. Germline loops: CDR1 SGHRS, CDR2 YFSETQ. The CDR3 loop reads CASTDSMGTEAFF. CDR3 DNA sequence: TGCGCCAGCACCGACAGTATGGGCACTGAAGCTTTCTTT.

V usage is TRBV6-6 and J usage is TRBJ1-5; TRBD1 might be the D (5 bases). Germline loops: CDR1 MNHNY, CDR2 SVGAGI (reference sequence). The CDR3 consists of 13 residues. Trimming removed 7 bases from V and 3 bases from J, with 10 bases in between. CDR3 bases: TGTGCCAGCAAAGGGGTGGACAATCAGCCCCAGCATTTT. This sequence encodes CASKGVDNQPQHF.

This rearrangement joins TRBV28 to TRBJ2-6; weak D call: TRBD2 (7 bases). CDR3 size: 19 residues. Deletions cut 6 bases from V and 0 bases from J, with 21 bases between. CDR1 is MDHEN and CDR2 is SYDVKM in the germline V gene. In DNA, the CDR3 is TGTGCCAGCAGCCCGGGGGGTACAGGGTTGGGCTCTGGGGCCAACGTCCTGACTTTC. Protein sequence: CASSPGGTGLGSGANVLTF.

This CDR3 reads CASSSDEETEAFF. CDR3 coding DNA: TGTGCCAGCAGCTCCGATGAGGAGACTGAAGCTTTCTTT. This chain uses TRBV7-9 with TRBJ1-1; the D is unclear. The V gene's germline CDR1 is SEHNR and CDR2 FQNEAQ (reference sequence). V was pared by 4 bases and J by 5 bases, with 11 bases between. The CDR3 sequence is 13 residues long.

The chain uses TRBV30 and TRBJ1-2; unclear D gene. V was shortened by 5 bases and J by 8 bases, with 18 bases between the two germline ends. Germline-derived CDR1 and CDR2 are GTSNPN and SVGIG (reference sequence). There are 13 residues in the CDR3. The CDR3 sequence is CAWEREEGVGYTF. DNA of the CDR3: TGTGCCTGGGAAAGGGAGGAGGGTGTAGGCTACACCTTC.

The chain links TRBV5-1 to TRBJ1-2; D perhaps matches TRBD1 (5 bases). V was shortened by 2 bases and J by 4 bases, with 9 bases between the two germline ends. The CDR3 is made up of 13 amino acids. The germline V gene encodes CDR1 SGHRS and CDR2 YFSETQ. DNA of the CDR3: TGCGCCAGCAGCTTTGACAGTTCCTATGGCTACACCTTC. Translating it yields CASSFDSSYGYTF.

This clone was seen more than once but under ten times. This chain connects TRBV19 to TRBJ2-1, with 10 bases that match TRBD2. V gave up 6 bases and J gave up 10 bases; unmatched junction bases: 9. Germline V gene data show CDR1 as LNHDA and CDR2 as SQIVND (reference sequence). This CDR3 comprises 14 residues. In DNA form, the CDR3 reads TGTGCCAGTAGCCCTCTAGCGGGAGTGAACGAGCAGTTCTTC. It codes for CASSPLAGVNEQFF.

This clone was seen a few times. V is TRBV7-2 and J is TRBJ2-7; possibly TRBD1 for D (5 bases). V was pared by 2 bases and J by 3 bases, with 11 bases between. The CDR3 is 14 residues long. Germline-derived CDR1 and CDR2 are SGHTA and FQGNSA. The CDR3 protein is CASSLKGQVYEQYF. The CDR3 nucleotides read TGTGCCAGCAGCTTAAAGGGGCAGGTCTACGAGCAGTACTTC.

This clone was seen a handful of times. The V and J genes are TRBV4-2 and TRBJ1-2, with TRBD1 matching over 10 bases. CDR3 length: 13 residues. Trimming removed 4 bases from V and 8 bases from J; junction bases left unmatched: 4. Germline CDR1 is LGHNA and CDR2 is YNFKEQ. CDR3 nucleotide sequence: TGTGCCAGCAGCCCGGACAGGGGGGACGGCTACACCTTC. It encodes CASSPDRGDGYTF.

The rearrangement links TRBV2 to TRBJ2-2, with D perhaps matching TRBD1 (6 bases). V was clipped by 6 bases and J by 2 bases, with 7 bases between them. Germline-derived CDR1 and CDR2 are SNHLY and FYNNEI. This CDR3 has 13 residues. The CDR3: CASRQGNTGELFF. Here the CDR3 DNA reads TGTGCCAGCAGACAGGGCAACACCGGGGAGCTGTTTTTT. The full variable domain, in which reference TRBV2 and TRBJ2-2 provide the parts outside the CDR3, is EPEVTQTPSHQVTQMGQEVILRCVPISNHLYFYWYRQILGQKVEFLVSFYNNEISEKSEIFDDQFSVERPDGSNFTLKIRSTKLEDSAMYFCASRQGNTGELFFGEGSRLTVL.

The CDR3 region has the DNA TGTGCCAGCAGTTCCCCCAGCGGGAGCCGAGGTACCGGGGAGCTGTTTTTT. Protein sequence: CASSSPSGSRGTGELFF. The J gene is TRBJ2-2, the V gene TRBV28; 8 bases fit TRBD2. The CDR3 spans 17 residues. Germline CDR1 and CDR2: MDHEN and SYDVKM. Trimming at V came to 4 bases and at J to 5 bases, leaving 12 bases not matched to a gene.